This T cell receptor beta chain was found in a study of cytomegalovirus exposure and HLA in healthy donors. The V end lost 2 bases, the J end lost 5 bases, and 10 bases lay between the germline ends. CDR1 SGHKS and CDR2 YYEKEE come from the germline V gene (reference sequence). The CDR3 runs 13 residues. The PCR had 60 Vbeta and 13 Jbeta primers. Profiled with immunoSEQ multiplex PCR; TCRdb holds only in-frame clones, not every one. The sample carries about 240,000 clones, roughly 82% recorded once. The chain carries TRBV5-5 and TRBJ1-2, with D possibly TRBD1 on 6 matching bases. The source material was PBMCs. The source of this sequence is a woman in her thirties or forties in good health and CMV-seropositive. The DNA for the CDR3 is TGTGCCAGCAGCTTTCCTACAGGGTATGGCTACACCTTC. Its translation: CASSFPTGYGYTF.